The T cell receptor beta chain described here comes from a study of CD8+ T cells in alopecia areata. Study-level findings and limits: Relative to mice, TCR sharing across patients was less clear, a difference possibly HLA-related.

This sample's treatment: oral pan-JAK inhibitor, 5-10 mg twice daily. Comments on this clone: Its antigen is currently unknown.

Sequencing relied on a cDNA template that was reverse transcribed from extracted RNA. TCRdb's table, derived via immunoSEQ multiplex PCR, lists solely in-frame clones and lacks some. The profile covers 87,000 or so clones, with around three quarters appearing a single time and roughly 17% taken by the ten largest. The CDR3 totals 16 residues. Germline-derived CDR1 and CDR2 are MNHEY and SMNVEV (reference sequence). V lost 2 bases to trimming and J lost 0 bases, with 13 bases between them. The clonotype was recovered from a human donor with alopecia areata. Sequenced here: CD8+ T cells sorted from blood, sampled around week 42, from a patient treated with tofacitinib. The rearrangement links TRBV27 to TRBJ2-5; D perhaps matches TRBD1 (6 bases). The CDR3 spells CASSLEGQGNQETQYF. The CDR3 nucleotides are TGTGCCAGCAGTTTAGAGGGTCAGGGGAACCAAGAGACCCAGTACTTC.